These 10 T cell receptor beta chains originate from one sample sequenced in a study of early T cells in non-severe SARS-CoV-2 infection. TCRdb reanalysed the 5' RACE reads using MiXCR and keeps one entry per CDR3 protein. The sample consists of 70,000 or so distinct CDR3 sequences, more than 10% of them appearing once. Sample: whole blood. These TCRs come from an adult who was a healthcare worker with PCR-confirmed SARS-CoV-2 infection or an uninfected control (not recorded which).

This clonotype was detected many times. The DNA for the CDR3 is TGTGCCAGCAGCCTTCGGACAGGAAATCAGCCCCAGCATTTT. This codes for CASSLRTGNQPQHF. This chain connects TRBV5-5 to TRBJ1-5, with 7 bases aligning to TRBD1. This CDR3 spans 14 amino acids. Trimming took 4 bases from V and 4 from J; bases not matched to a gene: 5. The germline gives CDR1 SGHKS, CDR2 YYEKEE (reference sequence).

This clonotype was detected ten times or more. The V call is TRBV5-1, the J call TRBJ2-1; D is ambiguous. CDR3 length equals 13 residues. V was shortened by 5 bases and J by 8 bases, with 14 bases between the two germline ends. Germline V gene data show CDR1 as SGHRS and CDR2 as YFSETQ. CDR3 region: CASSWLGSDEQFF. Here the CDR3 DNA reads TGCGCCAGCAGTTGGCTAGGTTCAGATGAGCAGTTCTTC. The full variable domain, with the rest looked up from reference TRBV5-1 and TRBJ2-1, is KAGVTQTPRYLIKTRGQQVTLSCSPISGHRSVSWYQQTPGQGLQFLFEYFSETQRNKGNFPGRFSGRQFSNSRSEMNVSTLELGDSALYLCASSWLGSDEQFFGPGTRLTVL.

There are many counts of this clonotype. The rearrangement joins TRBV28 to TRBJ1-1, with D perhaps matching TRBD1 (5 bases). Germline V gene lookup returns CDR1 MDHEN and CDR2 SYDVKM. Trimming took off 6 bases at V and 0 bases at J, with 11 bases between the two ends. There are 14 residues in the CDR3. CDR3 protein: CASRLTAMNTEAFF. The CDR3 DNA reads TGTGCCAGCAGACTGACAGCCATGAACACTGAAGCTTTCTTT.

This clonotype was found a few times. V usage is TRBV6-1 and J usage is TRBJ2-1, with 7 nucleotides matching TRBD1. Germline V gene sequence: CDR1 MNHNS, CDR2 SASEGT. This CDR3 region has 14 residues. The V and J ends lost 9 bases and 3 bases, in that order; junction bases with no gene match: 8. The CDR3 coding sequence is TGTGCCAGTGTCACAGGGGTACTCTACAATGAGCAGTTCTTC. Its protein is CASVTGVLYNEQFF.

This clonotype was observed at least ten times. The V and J genes are TRBV9 and TRBJ2-6; D unclear. CDR3 size: 14 residues. CDR1 is SGDLS and CDR2 is YYNGEE in the germline V gene. Trimming shortened V by 4 bases and J by 4 bases, and 9 bases separated the two germline ends. The DNA for the CDR3 is TGTGCCAGCAGCACGCTGGGCGGGGCCAACGTCCTGACTTTC. It translates to CASSTLGGANVLTF.

This clonotype was recorded many times. This chain joins TRBV7-9 and TRBJ1-3; D possibly corresponds to TRBD1 (6 bases). This CDR3 has 16 residues. Germline CDR1 reads SEHNR; CDR2 reads FQNEAQ (reference sequence). The V end lost 4 bases, the J end lost 0 bases, and 13 bases lay between the germline ends. The CDR3 nucleotides are TGTGCCAGCAGCTCCCCCAACAGGGTCTCTGGAAACACCATATATTTT. This sequence encodes CASSSPNRVSGNTIYF.

In its sample, this clonotype was seen many times. The chain employs TRBV19 and TRBJ1-5; the match to TRBD1 covers 8 bases. The germline V gene encodes CDR1 LNHDA and CDR2 SQIVND (reference sequence). This CDR3 contains 13 residues. J gave up 6 bases and V 8 bases, and 6 bases lay outside the gene matches. The CDR3 is CASFPGGVQPQHF. CDR3 nucleotides: TGTGCCAGTTTCCCAGGGGGCGTTCAGCCCCAGCATTTT. The whole variable domain, remainder taken from reference TRBV19 and TRBJ1-5, is DGGITQSPKYLFRKEGQNVTLSCEQNLNHDAMYWYRQDPGQGLRLIYYSQIVNDFQKGDIAEGYSVSREKKESFPLTVTSAQKNPTAFYLCASFPGGVQPQHFGDGTRLSIL.

The sample holds many counts of this clonotype. The rearrangement uses TRBV30 and TRBJ2-7; D is unresolved. Germline V gene sequence: CDR1 GTSNPN, CDR2 SVGIG (reference sequence). There are 13 residues in the CDR3. V was trimmed by 0 bases and J by 3 bases, leaving 9 bases between them. As DNA, the CDR3 is TGTGCCTGGAGTGTAGCCACTAACTACGAGCAGTACTTC. It translates to CAWSVATNYEQYF.

This clonotype was picked up a small number of times. V is TRBV20-1 and J is TRBJ2-7; the match to TRBD2 covers 9 bases. The germline V gene encodes CDR1 DFQATT and CDR2 SNEGSKA (reference sequence). V lost 2 bases to trimming and J lost 9 bases; unmatched junction nucleotides: 2. This CDR3 has 11 amino acids. The chain's CDR3 is CSARLAGLQYF. CDR3 sequence (DNA): TGCAGTGCTAGACTAGCGGGACTGCAGTACTTC.

This clonotype was seen repeatedly, ten times or more. The chain is built from TRBV7-9 and TRBJ2-5; the match to TRBD1 covers 11 bases. Trimming removed 10 bases from V and 5 bases from J; junction bases left unmatched: 6. The germline V gene has CDR1 SEHNR and CDR2 FQNEAQ (reference sequence). The CDR3 covers 13 residues. For the CDR3, the DNA is TGTGCCACCCAGGGACAGGGGGAGGAGACCCAGTACTTC. Protein product: CATQGQGEETQYF. Full variable domain (rest looked up from reference TRBV7-9 and TRBJ2-5): DTGVSQNPRHKITKRGQNVTFRCDPISEHNRLYWYRQTLGQGPEFLTYFQNEAQLEKSRLLSDRFSAERPKGSFSTLEIQRTEQGDSAMYLCATQGQGEETQYFGPGTRLLVL.